Presented here are 24 T cell receptor beta chains from one specimen sequenced in a study of shared clonotypes between healthy human individuals. Produced via immunoSEQ multiplex PCR; TCRdb's table is partial and in-frame only. Of roughly 400,000 clones detected, about 96% appear once; the ten largest clones hold 0.32%. The sequenced material came from memory CD8+ T cells sorted from blood. Subset reported: CD45RO+ cells pooled with CCR7-negative TemRA cells. These receptors were taken from a man younger than 40 in good health.

The chain combines TRBV7-3 with TRBJ2-2, with TRBD1 identical over 11 bases. This CDR3 region has 15 residues. Germline CDR1 reads SGHTA; CDR2 reads FQGTGA. V was pared by 5 bases and J by 2 bases, with 1 base of the junction left unmatched. The CDR3 sequence is CASSRTGGNTGELFF. The CDR3 nucleotides are TGTGCCAGCAGCCGGACAGGGGGCAACACCGGGGAGCTGTTTTTT.

This sequence joins TRBV7-2 and TRBJ2-7, with 7 bases identical to TRBD2. The germline V gene has CDR1 SGHTA and CDR2 FQGNSA. CDR3 length: 16 residues. Trimming took 1 base from V and 0 from J; bases not matched to a gene: 6. The CDR3 DNA reads as TGTGCCAGCAGCTTAGAAGCTAGCGGAGTCTCCTACGAGCAGTACTTC. Amino acids: CASSLEASGVSYEQYF.

V gene TRBV5-6 combines with J gene TRBJ1-4; a weak D match, TRBD1 (5 bases). CDR1 and CDR2 (germline): SGHDT, YYEEEE. V lost 1 base, J lost 7 bases, and 5 bases lay in between. CDR3 length equals 12 residues. CDR3 sequence (DNA): TGTGCCAGCAGCTTGCAGGGTGAAAAACTGTTTTTT. Translation gives CASSLQGEKLFF. The whole variable domain, remainder taken from reference TRBV5-6 and TRBJ1-4, is DAGVTQSPTHLIKTRGQQVTLRCSPKSGHDTVSWYQQALGQGPQFIFQYYEEEERQRGNFPDRFSGHQFPNYSSELNVNALLLGDSALYLCASSLQGEKLFFGSGTQLSVL.

The chain couples TRBV29-1 to TRBJ1-2; TRBD1 might be the D (6 bases). The CDR3 totals 13 residues. V was clipped by 4 bases and J by 8 bases, with 17 bases between them. CDR1 is SQVTM, CDR2 ANQGSEA, per germline. CDR3 amino acids: CSVGNSGVGGYTF. The CDR3 DNA is TGCAGCGTTGGAAACTCAGGGGTAGGAGGCTACACCTTC.

This rearrangement joins TRBV5-1 to TRBJ1-2; D is unclear. This CDR3 is 12 amino acids long. Germline lookup yields CDR1 SGHRS and CDR2 YFSETQ. Trimming stripped 0 bases from V and 6 bases from J, with 6 bases between. CDR3 loop: CASSLDGNGYTF. DNA of the CDR3: TGCGCCAGCAGCTTGGACGGGAATGGCTACACCTTC.

This rearrangement joins TRBV9 to TRBJ2-3; 10 nucleotides agree with TRBD2. The junction had 2 bases not matched to a gene; V was cut back by 1 base and J by 6 bases. The CDR3 is 14 residues long. CDR1 is SGDLS, CDR2 YYNGEE, per germline. The DNA for the CDR3 is TGTGCCAGCAGCGTACTAGCGGGAGCGGATACGCAGTATTTT. Amino acids: CASSVLAGADTQYF.

V usage is TRBV12-1 and J usage is TRBJ1-2. TRBV12-1 is an annotated pseudogene. This CDR3 has 13 amino acids. The CDR3 nucleotides are TGTGCCAGCAGCTTGGGGGAGTACTATGGCTACACCTTC. It is translated as CASSLGEYYGYTF.

The V gene is TRBV7-8, the J gene TRBJ2-5, with a possible D match to TRBD1 (5 bases). The germline V gene encodes CDR1 SGHVS and CDR2 FQNEAQ. V dropped 5 bases and J dropped 4 bases, with 11 bases sitting between them. The CDR3 has 13 amino acids. Here the CDR3 reads CASSTGLTETQYF. In nucleotides, the CDR3 is TGTGCCAGCAGCACAGGCCTCACAGAGACCCAGTACTTC.

The gene calls are TRBV23-1 and TRBJ1-1, with TRBD1 as a possible D gene (6 bases). TRBV23-1 is treated as an ORF (open reading frame) with a function not yet certain. V shed 4 bases and J shed 3 bases, with 21 bases lying between them. The CDR3 contains 17 residues. CDR3 in amino acids: CASSPPNDLWGHTEAFF. The CDR3, as DNA: TGCGCCAGCAGTCCCCCCAATGATTTATGGGGGCACACTGAAGCTTTCTTT.

The chain combines TRBV7-6 with TRBJ2-1; D is uncertain. The germline V and J ends were trimmed by 3 bases and 7 bases, with 16 bases remaining between them. The germline CDR1 and CDR2 sequences are SGHVS and FNYEAQ. The CDR3 extends over 15 amino acids. The CDR3 protein is CASSFSRYALNEQFF. The DNA of the CDR3 is TGTGCCAGCAGCTTCTCCCGGTACGCTTTGAATGAGCAGTTCTTC.

This rearrangement joins TRBV5-4 to TRBJ1-1; TRBD1 is a possible D gene (5 bases). The V gene's germline CDR1 is SGHNT and CDR2 YYREEE (reference sequence). Trimming took off 5 bases at V and 1 base at J, with 15 bases between the two ends. The CDR3 totals 15 residues. Written as DNA, the CDR3 is TGTGCCAGCAGGCGGTCCCAGGGAGAGAACACTGAAGCTTTCTTT. Protein sequence: CASRRSQGENTEAFF. Full variable domain (missing parts from reference TRBV5-4 and TRBJ1-1): ETGVTQSPTHLIKTRGQQVTLRCSSQSGHNTVSWYQQALGQGPQFIFQYYREEENGRGNFPPRFSGLQFPNYSSELNVNALELDDSALYLCASRRSQGENTEAFFGQGTRLTVV.

The sample holds a few counts of this clone. This specimen includes other DNA sequences encoding the same CDR3. The chain has TRBV30 and TRBJ2-7, with D perhaps matching TRBD1 (5 bases). Germline V gives CDR1 GTSNPN, CDR2 SVGIG (reference sequence). V was clipped by 3 bases and J by 2 bases, with 5 bases between them. There are 11 residues in the CDR3. CDR3 protein: CAWRDTYEQYF. Written as DNA, the CDR3 is TGTGCCTGGAGGGACACCTACGAGCAGTACTTC.

The chain links TRBV5-1 to TRBJ1-2, with D uncertain. Between the trimmed V and J ends, which lost 0 bases and 0 bases, there was a span of 12 bases. Germline CDR1 is SGHRS and CDR2 is YFSETQ. This CDR3 spans 16 amino acids. CDR3 bases: TGCGCCAGCAGCTTGGCCCGTACCGTTCCTAACTATGGCTACACCTTC. It is translated as CASSLARTVPNYGYTF.

On this clone itself: The sample contains more than one DNA sequence encoding this CDR3. This chain joins TRBV4-1 and TRBJ1-4; D remains unclear. Germline CDR1 reads MGHRA; CDR2 reads YSYEKL. With 3 bases removed from V and 8 bases from J, the gap between germline ends came to 10 bases. There are 13 residues in the CDR3. The CDR3 nucleotides read TGCGCCAGCAGCCAGGTTAGAGGCGAAAAACTGTTTTTT. It codes for CASSQVRGEKLFF.

This rearrangement joins TRBV15 to TRBJ2-2; a possible D gene is TRBD2 (5 bases). Germline V CDR1 and CDR2: LNHNV, YYDKDF (reference sequence). Trimming took off 1 base at V and 4 bases at J, with 7 bases between the two ends. The CDR3 totals 14 residues. Here the CDR3 reads CATSRGGSTGELFF. CDR3 DNA sequence: TGTGCCACCAGCAGAGGCGGGTCCACCGGGGAGCTGTTTTTT.

The chain couples TRBV7-9 to TRBJ2-5, with D perhaps TRBD1 (6 bases). V shed 5 bases and J shed 3 bases, with 13 bases lying between them. The CDR3 contains 14 residues. Germline loops: CDR1 SEHNR, CDR2 FQNEAQ (reference sequence). CDR3 in DNA: TGTGCCAGCAGCCGCAGGGGCCTAAAAGAGACCCAGTACTTC. Its protein product is CASSRRGLKETQYF.

The rearrangement uses TRBV2 and TRBJ2-5; a weak D match, TRBD2 (5 bases). Germline V gene data show CDR1 as SNHLY and CDR2 as FYNNEI. The CDR3 is made up of 13 amino acids. The V end lost 1 base, the J end lost 5 bases, and 8 bases lay between the germline ends. The CDR3 bases are TGTGCCAGCAGTGAAGGACCGGGGGAGACCCAGTACTTC. Translation gives CASSEGPGETQYF.

The gene calls are TRBV27 and TRBJ2-7; 7 nucleotides align to TRBD1. The CDR3 is 13 amino acids. The V and J ends lost 2 bases and 3 bases, in that order; junction bases with no gene match: 1. Germline V gene data show CDR1 as MNHEY and CDR2 as SMNVEV (reference sequence). The CDR3 is CASSLRQGYEQYF. In nucleotides, the CDR3 is TGTGCCAGCAGTTTAAGACAGGGCTACGAGCAGTACTTC.

The rearrangement uses TRBV5-1 and TRBJ2-2; the D is unclear. The V end lost 7 bases, the J end lost 4 bases, and 11 bases lay between the germline ends. The CDR3 is 13 residues long. CDR1 SGHRS and CDR2 YFSETQ come from the germline V gene. DNA for the CDR3: TGCGCCAGCCGAGTGGGATCCACCGGGGAGCTGTTTTTT. Encoded protein: CASRVGSTGELFF.

The chain uses TRBV5-4 and TRBJ2-1; D unclear. This CDR3 comprises 14 residues. V was trimmed by 2 bases and J by 9 bases, leaving 15 bases between them. Per germline, CDR1 SGHNT and CDR2 YYREEE (reference sequence). CDR3 residues: CASSFTKEIGEQFF. DNA of the CDR3: TGTGCCAGCAGCTTTACCAAGGAGATCGGTGAGCAGTTCTTC.

In the case of this clone: This sample includes further DNA sequences coding for the same CDR3. This chain joins TRBV7-9 and TRBJ2-2; D possibly corresponds to TRBD2 (6 bases). Trimming took 1 base from V and 4 from J, leaving 10 bases between them. Germline assignment: CDR1 SEHNR and CDR2 FQNEAQ (reference sequence). This CDR3 contains 15 residues. Here the CDR3 DNA reads TGTGCCAGCAGCTTAGGTAGCGGCCGCACCGGGGAGCTGTTTTTT. This codes for CASSLGSGRTGELFF.

This clone has only one observation. The V call is TRBV19, the J call TRBJ1-2; D unclear. The CDR3 has 14 residues. The V gene's germline CDR1 is LNHDA and CDR2 SQIVND (reference sequence). Trimming pared 0 bases from V and 7 bases from J, leaving 12 bases between. CDR3 sequence (DNA): TGTGCCAGTAGTATAGAAGGGCGTACGGGTGGCTACACCTTC. It translates to CASSIEGRTGGYTF.

The chain combines TRBV2 with TRBJ1-3; D call uncertain. This CDR3 is built from 18 residues. Trimming stripped 1 base from V and 0 bases from J, with 16 bases between. CDR1 and CDR2 from the germline V gene are SNHLY and FYNNEI. The CDR3: CASSEEVTAPTSGNTIYF. For the CDR3, the DNA is TGTGCCAGCAGTGAAGAGGTTACCGCTCCTACCTCTGGAAACACCATATATTTT.

J is TRBJ2-1 and V is TRBV19, with TRBD2 as a possible D gene (6 bases). CDR1 is LNHDA, CDR2 SQIVND, per germline (reference sequence). The V end lost 1 base, the J end lost 7 bases, and 11 bases lay between the germline ends. The CDR3 runs to 14 residues. The CDR3 sequence: CASSIVGGVNEQFF. Written as DNA, the CDR3 is TGTGCCAGTAGTATAGTCGGAGGGGTGAATGAGCAGTTCTTC.